This T cell receptor (beta chain) was observed in a study of blood T cells in healthy people across ages. This clonotype came up a few times. Its antigen is currently unknown. The junction and the germline gene differ at one end; a read error may be behind it. The second PCR ran roughly 6 to 12 cycles with a sample-barcoded 5' primer and J-beta primers. Via MiXCR, TCRdb re-called the 5' RACE reads, giving one row per CDR3 protein. This sample yields 1.5 million to 2 million distinct CDR3 sequences, of which roughly 30% are seen a single time; more than 6% belongs to the top ten. The CDR3 consists of 16 residues. Germline lookup yields CDR1 SNHLY and CDR2 FYNNEI. Whole-study findings and limits: Per million T cells, the diversity of TCR beta decreased roughly linearly as age advanced. Possibly, changes in expanded clonotypes were confounded because donor CMV status was unknown.

V usage is TRBV2 and J usage is TRBJ1-6; weak D call: TRBD1 (5 bases). The TCR comes from a woman aged 30 to 39 in good health. Material for sequencing was blood. CDR3 sequence (DNA): TGTGCCAGCAGTGAAGCGGCAGGGTGGAGGGGATCACCCCTCTACTTT. Translated: CASSEAAGWRGSPLYF.